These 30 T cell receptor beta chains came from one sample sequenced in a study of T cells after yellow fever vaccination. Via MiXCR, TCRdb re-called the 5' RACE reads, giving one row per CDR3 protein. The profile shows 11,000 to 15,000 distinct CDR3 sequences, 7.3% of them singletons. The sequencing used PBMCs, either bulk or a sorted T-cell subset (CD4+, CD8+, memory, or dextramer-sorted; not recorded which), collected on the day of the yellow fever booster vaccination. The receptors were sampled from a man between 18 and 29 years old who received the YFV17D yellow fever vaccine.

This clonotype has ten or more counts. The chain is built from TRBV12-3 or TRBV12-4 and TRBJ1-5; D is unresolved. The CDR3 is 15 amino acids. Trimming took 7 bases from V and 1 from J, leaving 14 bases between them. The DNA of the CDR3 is TGTGCCAGCATCGAAAGTTGGGGAAGCAATCAGCCCCAGCATTTT. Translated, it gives CASIESWGSNQPQHF.

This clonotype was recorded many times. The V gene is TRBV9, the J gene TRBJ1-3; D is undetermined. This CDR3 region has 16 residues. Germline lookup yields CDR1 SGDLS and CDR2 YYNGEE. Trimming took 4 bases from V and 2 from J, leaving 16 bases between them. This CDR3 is CASSPRNSGAGNTIYF. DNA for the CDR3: TGTGCCAGCAGCCCAAGGAACTCCGGCGCTGGAAACACCATATATTTT.

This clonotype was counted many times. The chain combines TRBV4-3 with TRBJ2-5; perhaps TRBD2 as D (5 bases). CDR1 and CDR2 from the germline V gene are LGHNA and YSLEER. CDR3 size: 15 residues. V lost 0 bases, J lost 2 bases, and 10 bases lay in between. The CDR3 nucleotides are TGCGCCAGCAGCCAAGATTATCGGGGTCAAGAGACCCAGTACTTC. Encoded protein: CASSQDYRGQETQYF.

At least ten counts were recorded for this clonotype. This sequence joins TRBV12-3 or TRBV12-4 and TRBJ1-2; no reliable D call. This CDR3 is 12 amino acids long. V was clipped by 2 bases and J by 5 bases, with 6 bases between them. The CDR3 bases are TGTGCCAGCAGTTTAACGGGTTATGGCTACACCTTC. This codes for CASSLTGYGYTF.

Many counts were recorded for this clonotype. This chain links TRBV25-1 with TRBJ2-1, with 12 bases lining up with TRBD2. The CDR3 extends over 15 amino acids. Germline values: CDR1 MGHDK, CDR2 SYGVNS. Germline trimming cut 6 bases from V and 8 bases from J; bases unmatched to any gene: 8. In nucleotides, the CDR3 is TGTGCCAGCAGCGATCCTAGCGGGGGGGACTATGAGCAGTTCTTC. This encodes CASSDPSGGDYEQFF. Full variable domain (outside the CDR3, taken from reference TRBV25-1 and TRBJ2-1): EADIYQTPRYLVIGTGKKITLECSQTMGHDKMYWYQQDPGMELHLIHYSYGVNSTEKGDLSSESTVSRIRTEHFPLTLESARPSHTSQYLCASSDPSGGDYEQFFGPGTRLTVL.

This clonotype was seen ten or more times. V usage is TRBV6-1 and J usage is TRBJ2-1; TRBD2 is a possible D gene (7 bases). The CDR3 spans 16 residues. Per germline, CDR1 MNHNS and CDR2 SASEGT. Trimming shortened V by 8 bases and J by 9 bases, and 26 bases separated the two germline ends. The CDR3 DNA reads TGTGCCAGCTCACAAGGAGGGGGGGGGCGTTATGGTGAGCAGTTCTTC. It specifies CASSQGGGGRYGEQFF.

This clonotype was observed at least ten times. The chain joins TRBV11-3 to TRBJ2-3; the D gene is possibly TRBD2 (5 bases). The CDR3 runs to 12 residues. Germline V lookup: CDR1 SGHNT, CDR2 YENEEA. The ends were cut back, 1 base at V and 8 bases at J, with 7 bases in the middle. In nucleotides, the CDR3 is TGTGCCAGCAGCTTAGGAGGAGGTACGCAGTATTTT. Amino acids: CASSLGGGTQYF.

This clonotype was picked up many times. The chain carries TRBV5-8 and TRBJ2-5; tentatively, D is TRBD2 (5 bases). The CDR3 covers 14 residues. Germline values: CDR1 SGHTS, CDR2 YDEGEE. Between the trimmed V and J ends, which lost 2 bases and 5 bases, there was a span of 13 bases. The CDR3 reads CASSFSLAIETQYF. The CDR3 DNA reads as TGTGCCAGCAGCTTCTCCCTAGCAATCGAGACCCAGTACTTC. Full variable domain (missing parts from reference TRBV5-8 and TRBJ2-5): EAGVTQSPTHLIKTRGQQATLRCSPISGHTSVYWYQQALGLGLQFLLWYDEGEERNRGNFPPRFSGRQFPNYSSELNVNALELEDSALYLCASSFSLAIETQYFGPGTRLLVL.

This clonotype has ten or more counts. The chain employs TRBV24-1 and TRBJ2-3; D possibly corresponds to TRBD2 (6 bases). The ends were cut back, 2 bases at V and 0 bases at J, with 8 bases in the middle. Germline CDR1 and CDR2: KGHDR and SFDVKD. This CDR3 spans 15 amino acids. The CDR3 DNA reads TGTGCCACCAGTGATTGGGGGACTAGCACAGATACGCAGTATTTT. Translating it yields CATSDWGTSTDTQYF.

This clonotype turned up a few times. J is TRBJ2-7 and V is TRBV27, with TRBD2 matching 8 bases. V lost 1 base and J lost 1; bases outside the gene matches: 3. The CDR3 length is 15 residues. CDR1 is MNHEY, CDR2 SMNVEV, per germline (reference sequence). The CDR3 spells CASSLLAGSSYEQYF. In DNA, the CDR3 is TGTGCCAGCAGTTTATTAGCGGGGTCTTCCTACGAGCAGTACTTC.

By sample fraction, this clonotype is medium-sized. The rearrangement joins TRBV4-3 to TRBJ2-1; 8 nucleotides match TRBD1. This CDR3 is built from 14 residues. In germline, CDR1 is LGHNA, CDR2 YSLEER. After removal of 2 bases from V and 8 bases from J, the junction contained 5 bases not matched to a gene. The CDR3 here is CASSQKVQGDEQFF. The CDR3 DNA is TGCGCCAGCAGCCAAAAAGTACAGGGGGATGAGCAGTTCTTC.

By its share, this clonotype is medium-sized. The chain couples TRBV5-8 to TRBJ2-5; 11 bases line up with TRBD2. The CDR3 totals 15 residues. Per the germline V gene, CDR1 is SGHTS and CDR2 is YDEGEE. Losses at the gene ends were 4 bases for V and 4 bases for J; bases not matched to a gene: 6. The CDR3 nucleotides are TGTGCCAGCAGCGATAGCGGGGGGGCCGGAGAGACCCAGTACTTC. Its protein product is CASSDSGGAGETQYF.

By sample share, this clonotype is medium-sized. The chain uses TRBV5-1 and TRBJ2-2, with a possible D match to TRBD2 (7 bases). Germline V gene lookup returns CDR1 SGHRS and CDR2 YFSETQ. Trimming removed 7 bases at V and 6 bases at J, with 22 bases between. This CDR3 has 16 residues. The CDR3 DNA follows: TGCGCCAGCCTACCGGGGGGCGGACCGGTCCCCGGGGAGCTGTTTTTT. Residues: CASLPGGGPVPGELFF.

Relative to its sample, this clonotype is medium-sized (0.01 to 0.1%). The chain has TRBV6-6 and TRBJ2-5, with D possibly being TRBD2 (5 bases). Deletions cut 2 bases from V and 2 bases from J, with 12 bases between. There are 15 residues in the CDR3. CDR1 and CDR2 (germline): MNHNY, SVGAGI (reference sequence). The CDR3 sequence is CASSYLRTVQETQYF. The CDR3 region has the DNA TGTGCCAGCAGTTACCTCCGGACTGTACAAGAGACCCAGTACTTC.

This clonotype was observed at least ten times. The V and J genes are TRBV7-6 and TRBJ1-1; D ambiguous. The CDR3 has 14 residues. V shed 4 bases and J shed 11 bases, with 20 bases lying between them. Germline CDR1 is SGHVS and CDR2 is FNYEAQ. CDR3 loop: CASSSTVPPYWAFF. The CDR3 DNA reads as TGTGCCAGCAGCTCAACCGTCCCTCCTTATTGGGCTTTCTTT. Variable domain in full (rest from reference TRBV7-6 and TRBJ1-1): GAGVSQSPRYKVTKRGQDVALRCDPISGHVSLYWYRQALGQGPEFLTYFNYEAQQDKSGLPNDRFSAERPEGSISTLTIQRTEQRDSAMYRCASSSTVPPYWAFFGQGTRLTVV.

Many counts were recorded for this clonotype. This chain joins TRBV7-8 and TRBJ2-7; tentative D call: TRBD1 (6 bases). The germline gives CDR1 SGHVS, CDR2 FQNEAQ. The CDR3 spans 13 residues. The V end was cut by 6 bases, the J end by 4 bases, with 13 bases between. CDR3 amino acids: CASSWDTLYEQYV. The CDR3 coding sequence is TGTGCCAGCAGTTGGGACACTTTATACGAGCAGTACGTC.

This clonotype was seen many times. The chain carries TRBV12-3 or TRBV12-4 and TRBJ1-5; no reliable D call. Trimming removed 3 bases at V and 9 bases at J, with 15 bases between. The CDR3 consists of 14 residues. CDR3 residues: CASSLRPVDPPQHF. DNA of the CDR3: TGTGCCAGCAGTTTGAGGCCGGTCGATCCGCCCCAGCATTTT.

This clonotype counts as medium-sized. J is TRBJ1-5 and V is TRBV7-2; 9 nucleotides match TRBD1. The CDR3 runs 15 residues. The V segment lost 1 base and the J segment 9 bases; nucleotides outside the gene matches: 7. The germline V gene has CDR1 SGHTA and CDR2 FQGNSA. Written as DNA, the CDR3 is TGTGCCAGCAGCTTAGAAGGGACAGGGCGTCGGCCCCAGCATTTT. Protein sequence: CASSLEGTGRRPQHF.

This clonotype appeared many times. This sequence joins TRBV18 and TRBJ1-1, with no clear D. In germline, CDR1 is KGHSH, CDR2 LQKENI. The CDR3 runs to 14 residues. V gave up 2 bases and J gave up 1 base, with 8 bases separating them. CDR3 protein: CASSPTGGNTEAFF. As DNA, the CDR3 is TGTGCCAGCTCACCAACCGGAGGGAACACTGAAGCTTTCTTT.

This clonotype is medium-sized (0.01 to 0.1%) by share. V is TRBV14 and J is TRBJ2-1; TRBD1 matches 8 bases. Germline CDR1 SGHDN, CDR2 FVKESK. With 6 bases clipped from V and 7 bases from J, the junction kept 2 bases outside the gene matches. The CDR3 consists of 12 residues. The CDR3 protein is CASSRQGNEQFF. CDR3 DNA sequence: TGTGCCAGCAGTCGACAGGGGAATGAGCAGTTCTTC.

CDR3 residues: CSVGTGYEQYV. Written as DNA, the CDR3 is TGCAGCGTTGGGACAGGCTACGAGCAGTACGTC. The rearrangement links TRBV29-1 to TRBJ2-7; TRBD1 matches at 7 bases. Germline CDR1 reads SQVTM; CDR2 reads ANQGSEA. Trimming took 4 bases from V and 3 from J; bases not matched to a gene: 0. CDR3 length: 11 amino acids.

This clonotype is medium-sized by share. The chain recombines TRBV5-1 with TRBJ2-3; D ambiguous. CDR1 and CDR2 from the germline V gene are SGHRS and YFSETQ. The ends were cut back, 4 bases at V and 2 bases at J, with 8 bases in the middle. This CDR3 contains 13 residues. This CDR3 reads CASSIGFTDTQYF. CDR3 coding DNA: TGCGCCAGCAGCATAGGTTTCACAGATACGCAGTATTTT.

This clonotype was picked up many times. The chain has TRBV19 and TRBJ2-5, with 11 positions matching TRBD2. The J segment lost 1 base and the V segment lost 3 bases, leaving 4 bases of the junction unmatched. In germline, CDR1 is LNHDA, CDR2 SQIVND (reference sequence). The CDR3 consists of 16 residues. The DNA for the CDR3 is TGTGCCAGTAGTATTCCGGGACTAGCGGCCCAAGAGACCCAGTACTTC. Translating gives CASSIPGLAAQETQYF.

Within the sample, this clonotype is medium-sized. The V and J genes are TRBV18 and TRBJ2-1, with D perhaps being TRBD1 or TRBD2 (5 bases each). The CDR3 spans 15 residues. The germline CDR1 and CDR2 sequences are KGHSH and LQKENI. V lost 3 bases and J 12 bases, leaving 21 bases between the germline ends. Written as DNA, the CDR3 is TGTGCCAGCTCACCGGGTCCCGACGGGGCAATCGCGCAGTTCTTC. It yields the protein CASSPGPDGAIAQFF.

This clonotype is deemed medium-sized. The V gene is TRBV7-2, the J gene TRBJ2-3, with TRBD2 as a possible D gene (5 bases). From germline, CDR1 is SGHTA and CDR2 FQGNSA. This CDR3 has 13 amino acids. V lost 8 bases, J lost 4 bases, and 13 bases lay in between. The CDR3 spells CASAAHGADTQYF. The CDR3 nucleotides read TGTGCCAGCGCCGCACACGGGGCAGATACGCAGTATTTT.

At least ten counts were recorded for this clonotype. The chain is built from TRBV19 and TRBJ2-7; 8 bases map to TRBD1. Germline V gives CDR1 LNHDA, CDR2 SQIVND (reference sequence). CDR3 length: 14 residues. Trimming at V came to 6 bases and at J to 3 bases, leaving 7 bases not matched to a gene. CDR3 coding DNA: TGTGCCAGTAGAAAGACAGGACAGGGCTACGAGCAGTACTTC. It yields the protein CASRKTGQGYEQYF.

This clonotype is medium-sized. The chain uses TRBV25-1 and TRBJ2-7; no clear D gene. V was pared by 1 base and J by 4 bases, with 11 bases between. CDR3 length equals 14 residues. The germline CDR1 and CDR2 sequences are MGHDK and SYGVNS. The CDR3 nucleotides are TGTGCCAGCAGTGAATCGGATTGGCGTTACGAGCAGTACTTC. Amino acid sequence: CASSESDWRYEQYF.

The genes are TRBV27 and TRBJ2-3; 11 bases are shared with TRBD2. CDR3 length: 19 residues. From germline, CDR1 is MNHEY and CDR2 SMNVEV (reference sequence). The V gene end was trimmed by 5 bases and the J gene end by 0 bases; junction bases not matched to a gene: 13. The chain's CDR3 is CASSRKGLGTSGSTDTQYF. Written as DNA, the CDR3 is TGTGCCAGCAGTAGAAAGGGCCTCGGGACTAGCGGCAGCACAGATACGCAGTATTTT.

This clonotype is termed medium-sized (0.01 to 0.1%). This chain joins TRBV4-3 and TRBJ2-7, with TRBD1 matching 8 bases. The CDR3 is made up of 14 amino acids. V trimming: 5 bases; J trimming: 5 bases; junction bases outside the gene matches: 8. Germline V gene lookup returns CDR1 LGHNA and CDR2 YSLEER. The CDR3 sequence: CASSSRTGYNEQYF. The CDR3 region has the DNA TGCGCCAGCAGCTCCCGGACAGGGTATAACGAGCAGTACTTC.

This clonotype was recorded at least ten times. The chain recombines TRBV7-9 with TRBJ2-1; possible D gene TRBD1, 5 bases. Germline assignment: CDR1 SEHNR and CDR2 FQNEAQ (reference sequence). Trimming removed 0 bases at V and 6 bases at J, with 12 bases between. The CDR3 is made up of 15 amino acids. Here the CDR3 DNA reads TGTGCCAGCAGCTTAGCGCGGCAGGGTTTCAATGAGCAGTTCTTC. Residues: CASSLARQGFNEQFF. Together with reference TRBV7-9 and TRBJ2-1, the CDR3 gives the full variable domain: DTGVSQNPRHKITKRGQNVTFRCDPISEHNRLYWYRQTLGQGPEFLTYFQNEAQLEKSRLLSDRFSAERPKGSFSTLEIQRTEQGDSAMYLCASSLARQGFNEQFFGPGTRLTVL.